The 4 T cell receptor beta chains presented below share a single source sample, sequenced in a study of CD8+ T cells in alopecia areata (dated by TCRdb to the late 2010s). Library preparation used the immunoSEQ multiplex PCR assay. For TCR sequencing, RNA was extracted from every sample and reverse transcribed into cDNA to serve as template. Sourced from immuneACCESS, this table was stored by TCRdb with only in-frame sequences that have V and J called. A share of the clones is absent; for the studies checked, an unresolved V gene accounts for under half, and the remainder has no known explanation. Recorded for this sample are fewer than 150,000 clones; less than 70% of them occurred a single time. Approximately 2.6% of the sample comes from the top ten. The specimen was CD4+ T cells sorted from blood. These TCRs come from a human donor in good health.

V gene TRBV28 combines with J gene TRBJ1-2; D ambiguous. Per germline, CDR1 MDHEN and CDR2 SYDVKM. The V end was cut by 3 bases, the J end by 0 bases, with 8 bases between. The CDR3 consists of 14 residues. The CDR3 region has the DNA TGTGCCAGCAGTTTGGAGGGATCTAACTATGGCTACACCTTC. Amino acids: CASSLEGSNYGYTF.

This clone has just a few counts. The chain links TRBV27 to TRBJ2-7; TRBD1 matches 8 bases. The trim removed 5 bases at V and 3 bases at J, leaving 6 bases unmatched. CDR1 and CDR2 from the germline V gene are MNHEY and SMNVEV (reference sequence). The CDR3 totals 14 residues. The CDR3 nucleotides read TGTGCCAGCAGTACCGGGACAGGAGGCTACGAGCAGTACTTC. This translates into CASSTGTGGYEQYF.

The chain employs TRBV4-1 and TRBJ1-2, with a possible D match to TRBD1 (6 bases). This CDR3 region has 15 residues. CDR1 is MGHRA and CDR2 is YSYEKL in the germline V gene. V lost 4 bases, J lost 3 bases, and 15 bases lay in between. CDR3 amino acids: CASSLGRGEDYGYTF. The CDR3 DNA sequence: TGCGCCAGCAGCCTAGGCAGGGGTGAGGACTATGGCTACACCTTC.

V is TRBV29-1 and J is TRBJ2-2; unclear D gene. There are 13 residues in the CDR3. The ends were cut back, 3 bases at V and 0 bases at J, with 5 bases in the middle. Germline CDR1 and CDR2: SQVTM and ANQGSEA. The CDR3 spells CSVDGANTGELFF. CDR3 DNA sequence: TGCAGCGTTGATGGCGCGAACACCGGGGAGCTGTTTTTT.